The clone carrying this T cell receptor (beta chain) was detected ten times or more. Its specificity is not known. This entry is derived from a study of CD8 T cells in ankylosing spondylitis. Germline CDR1 and CDR2: SGHDT and YYEEEE. The germline V and J ends were trimmed by 2 bases and 8 bases, with 13 bases remaining between them. The CDR3 has 13 amino acids. Preparation of TCR beta libraries was done by quantitative 5'-RACE with molecular barcodes. TCRdb re-analysed the 5' RACE reads in MiXCR, keeping a single row per CDR3 protein. Of some 240,000 distinct CDR3 sequences listed, approximately 7.3% were seen once; the top ten hold 12% to 15%. Overall study results and limits: Blood of patients with ankylosing spondylitis appeared to be characterized by a TCR beta motif of about eight highly homologous variants. Within peripheral blood, clones linked to disease were CD8+ and relatively rare. There was reportedly significant enrichment of clones that were disease-linked in matched ankylosing spondylitis synovial fluid. Reactive arthritis synovial fluid and blood previously showed some of these motif variants.

The J gene is TRBJ1-2, the V gene TRBV5-6; D uncertain. The sample taken for sequencing was blood, either unsorted or a sorted T cell fraction (not recorded which). This receptor was taken from a male donor with ankylosing spondylitis. CDR3 region: CASSFPAVGGYTF. CDR3 DNA: TGTGCCAGCAGCTTCCCGGCCGTCGGGGGCTACACCTTC.